These T cell receptor beta chains were read from a single sample in a study of a mutant IDH1 vaccine in newly diagnosed glioma. Which antigens these TCRs recognize remains unknown. Some clones are missing from TCRdb's copy, which holds only in-frame ones; the method was immunoSEQ multiplex PCR. Among some 130,000 clones listed, around 77% were seen once. The sample here was PBMCs, taken from a glioma patient whose treatment included an IDH1 peptide vaccine. All receptors come from a man aged 40-49 years with glioma. The CDR3 runs from the conserved cysteine through the conserved F or W. The order of the fields is clone size, J gene, V gene, D gene, CDR3 protein, CDR3 DNA. The D gene is left open where the match is weak. A clone size is listed for some rows: how often the clone was seen (once, few, many), or a class if it is expanded.

abundance: few; j_gene: TRBJ1-5; v_gene: TRBV29-1; d_gene: .; CDR3aa: CSVRDGVTRPQHF; CDR3nt: TGCAGCGTACGGGACGGGGTGACACGGCCCCAGCATTTT
abundance: .; j_gene: TRBJ1-5; v_gene: TRBV28; d_gene: TRBD1; CDR3aa: CASSFDRGNQPQHF; CDR3nt: TGTGCCAGCAGTTTCGACAGGGGCAATCAGCCCCAGCATTTT
abundance: few; j_gene: TRBJ1-1; v_gene: TRBV28; d_gene: .; CDR3aa: CASSWEETGRAFF; CDR3nt: TGTGCCAGCAGTTGGGAGGAGACGGGGAGGGCTTTCTTT
abundance: .; j_gene: TRBJ1-2; v_gene: TRBV29-1; d_gene: .; CDR3aa: CSAGGRGNYGYTF; CDR3nt: TGCAGCGCGGGCGGCAGGGGCAACTATGGCTACACCTTC
abundance: .; j_gene: TRBJ1-2; v_gene: TRBV29-1; d_gene: .; CDR3aa: CSVVGYDYGYTF; CDR3nt: TGCAGCGTTGTTGGGTACGACTATGGCTACACCTTC
abundance: .; j_gene: TRBJ1-5; v_gene: TRBV29-1; d_gene: TRBD1; CDR3aa: CSVGQGYRDQPQHF; CDR3nt: TGCAGCGTCGGACAGGGGTATAGGGATCAGCCCCAGCATTTT
abundance: .; j_gene: TRBJ2-1; v_gene: TRBV19; d_gene: TRBD2; CDR3aa: CASSRSGGADEQFF; CDR3nt: TGTGCCAGTAGTAGAAGCGGGGGGGCTGATGAGCAGTTCTTC
abundance: .; j_gene: TRBJ2-1; v_gene: TRBV20-1; d_gene: TRBD2; CDR3aa: CKGLGYNEQFF; CDR3nt: TGCAAAGGACTAGGGTACAATGAGCAGTTCTTC
abundance: .; j_gene: TRBJ1-3; v_gene: TRBV6-5; d_gene: TRBD1; CDR3aa: CASSSPPGQGGNTIYF; CDR3nt: TGTGCCAGCAGTTCCCCCCCGGGACAGGGTGGAAACACCATATATTTT
abundance: .; j_gene: TRBJ2-5; v_gene: TRBV4-3; d_gene: TRBD1; CDR3aa: CASSQGAPGQGETQYF; CDR3nt: TGCGCCAGCAGCCAAGGCGCCCCGGGACAGGGGGAGACCCAGTACTTC
abundance: .; j_gene: TRBJ2-3; v_gene: TRBV5-6; d_gene: TRBD1; CDR3aa: CASSLRPGGSTDTQYF; CDR3nt: TGTGCCAGCAGCTTGAGGCCAGGGGGTAGCACAGATACGCAGTATTTT
abundance: .; j_gene: TRBJ2-4; v_gene: TRBV6-5; d_gene: .; CDR3aa: CASSYSVGGIQYF; CDR3nt: TGTGCCAGCAGTTACTCGGTGGGGGGCATTCAGTACTTC
abundance: .; j_gene: TRBJ1-6; v_gene: TRBV19; d_gene: TRBD1; CDR3aa: CASTLAGTGNSPLHF; CDR3nt: TGTGCCAGTACTCTAGCCGGGACAGGTAATTCACCCCTCCACTTT
abundance: once; j_gene: TRBJ2-7; v_gene: TRBV6-6; d_gene: .; CDR3aa: CASSYWGRTYEQYF; CDR3nt: TGTGCCAGCAGTTACTGGGGGAGGACTTACGAGCAGTACTTC
abundance: .; j_gene: TRBJ2-5; v_gene: TRBV18; d_gene: .; CDR3aa: CASSPSGETQYF; CDR3nt: TGTGCCAGCTCACCTTCGGGGGAGACCCAGTACTTC
abundance: .; j_gene: TRBJ1-2; v_gene: TRBV15; d_gene: .; CDR3aa: CATSRVRDNGYTF; CDR3nt: TGTGCCACCAGCAGAGTCAGGGATAATGGCTACACCTTC
abundance: .; j_gene: TRBJ2-5; v_gene: TRBV6-5; d_gene: .; CDR3aa: CASSYQMYQETQYF; CDR3nt: TGTGCCAGCAGTTACCAGATGTACCAAGAGACCCAGTACTTC
abundance: .; j_gene: TRBJ1-2; v_gene: TRBV29-1; d_gene: .; CDR3aa: CSARGGYGYTF; CDR3nt: TGCAGCGCTCGGGGCGGATATGGCTACACCTTC
abundance: .; j_gene: TRBJ2-7; v_gene: TRBV5-1; d_gene: .; CDR3aa: CASSFGQANEQYF; CDR3nt: TGCGCCAGCAGCTTTGGCCAGGCCAACGAGCAGTACTTC
abundance: .; j_gene: TRBJ2-7; v_gene: TRBV29-1; d_gene: TRBD2; CDR3aa: CSGSPGLAGASYEQYF; CDR3nt: TGCAGCGGGTCTCCGGGACTAGCGGGAGCCTCCTACGAGCAGTACTTC
abundance: .; j_gene: TRBJ2-3; v_gene: TRBV27; d_gene: .; CDR3aa: CASSLSSYGWRVDTQYF; CDR3nt: TGTGCCAGCAGTTTATCGTCGTACGGCTGGCGCGTAGATACGCAGTATTTT
abundance: .; j_gene: TRBJ1-4; v_gene: TRBV19; d_gene: .; CDR3aa: CASSKMTVATNEKLFF; CDR3nt: TGTGCCAGTAGTAAAATGACAGTTGCAACTAATGAAAAACTGTTTTTT
abundance: .; j_gene: TRBJ1-4; v_gene: TRBV6-1; d_gene: TRBD1; CDR3aa: CASRRQGRPNEKLFF; CDR3nt: TGTGCCAGCAGGCGACAGGGGAGGCCTAATGAAAAACTGTTTTTT
abundance: few; j_gene: TRBJ2-1; v_gene: TRBV7-3; d_gene: TRBD2; CDR3aa: CASCFRTSILNYEQFF; CDR3nt: TGTGCCAGCTGCTTTAGGACTAGCATACTAAACTATGAGCAGTTCTTC
abundance: .; j_gene: TRBJ1-5; v_gene: TRBV19; d_gene: .; CDR3aa: CASSPGNGDQPQHF; CDR3nt: TGTGCCAGTAGTCCAGGGAATGGTGATCAGCCCCAGCATTTT
abundance: .; j_gene: TRBJ2-1; v_gene: TRBV11-2; d_gene: .; CDR3aa: CASSLGHLGQFF; CDR3nt: TGTGCCAGCAGCTTAGGACACCTTGGGCAGTTCTTC
abundance: .; j_gene: TRBJ2-1; v_gene: TRBV4-1; d_gene: .; CDR3aa: CASSQRGELSSYNEQFF; CDR3nt: TGCGCCAGCAGCCAGAGGGGCGAATTGAGCTCCTACAATGAGCAGTTCTTC
abundance: .; j_gene: TRBJ1-2; v_gene: TRBV10-2; d_gene: .; CDR3aa: CASSGTDFYGYTF; CDR3nt: TGCGCCAGCAGTGGGACAGACTTCTATGGCTACACCTTC
abundance: .; j_gene: TRBJ2-5; v_gene: TRBV7-2; d_gene: TRBD1; CDR3aa: CASSFGTGETQYF; CDR3nt: TGTGCCAGCAGCTTCGGGACAGGGGAGACCCAGTACTTC
abundance: .; j_gene: TRBJ2-7; v_gene: TRBV7-2; d_gene: TRBD2; CDR3aa: CASSLRTSGRAYEQYF; CDR3nt: TGTGCCAGCAGCCTGCGCACTAGCGGGAGGGCCTACGAGCAGTACTTC
abundance: .; j_gene: TRBJ2-7; v_gene: TRBV6-5; d_gene: TRBD2; CDR3aa: CASSYGGRGEEQYF; CDR3nt: TGTGCCAGCAGTTACGGCGGGAGGGGGGAGGAGCAGTACTTC
abundance: .; j_gene: TRBJ2-7; v_gene: TRBV28; d_gene: .; CDR3aa: CASSSPSGEQYF; CDR3nt: TGTGCCAGCAGCTCCCCTAGTGGGGAGCAGTACTTC
abundance: .; j_gene: TRBJ1-6; v_gene: TRBV6-5; d_gene: .; CDR3aa: CASSYSRRSYNSPLHF; CDR3nt: TGTGCCAGCAGTTACTCGAGGAGGTCCTATAATTCACCCCTCCACTTT
abundance: .; j_gene: TRBJ2-1; v_gene: TRBV5-4; d_gene: TRBD2; CDR3aa: CASSSGTRQFF; CDR3nt: TGTGCCAGCAGCTCCGGGACTAGGCAGTTCTTC
abundance: .; j_gene: TRBJ2-7; v_gene: TRBV10-3; d_gene: .; CDR3aa: CAISGGKGLPSEQYF; CDR3nt: TGTGCCATCAGTGGGGGTAAGGGGCTGCCGAGCGAGCAGTACTTC
abundance: .; j_gene: TRBJ1-2; v_gene: TRBV27; d_gene: TRBD1; CDR3aa: CASSLYRDRGRGGYTF; CDR3nt: TGTGCCAGCAGCCTATACCGGGACAGGGGGCGCGGTGGCTACACCTTC
abundance: .; j_gene: TRBJ1-1; v_gene: TRBV6-5; d_gene: .; CDR3aa: CASSLRPGNTEAFF; CDR3nt: TGTGCCAGCAGTTTACGGCCAGGGAACACTGAAGCTTTCTTT
abundance: few; j_gene: TRBJ1-4; v_gene: TRBV4-1; d_gene: TRBD1; CDR3aa: CASSQTGPNEKLFF; CDR3nt: TGCGCCAGCAGCCAGACAGGGCCTAATGAAAAACTGTTTTTT
abundance: once; j_gene: TRBJ1-4; v_gene: TRBV7-9; d_gene: .; CDR3aa: CASSYNEKLFF; CDR3nt: TGTGCCAGCAGTTATAATGAAAAACTGTTTTTT
abundance: .; j_gene: TRBJ2-5; v_gene: TRBV5-6; d_gene: TRBD1; CDR3aa: CASSLVGTGGLETQYF; CDR3nt: TGTGCCAGCAGCTTGGTGGGGACAGGGGGCCTCGAGACCCAGTACTTC
abundance: .; j_gene: TRBJ2-3; v_gene: TRBV4-3; d_gene: .; CDR3aa: CASSQDLSTGDTQYF; CDR3nt: TGCGCCAGCAGCCAAGACCTCAGTACAGGGGATACGCAGTATTTT
abundance: .; j_gene: TRBJ2-1; v_gene: TRBV19; d_gene: .; CDR3aa: CASLGENNEQFF; CDR3nt: TGTGCCAGTTTAGGGGAAAACAATGAGCAGTTCTTC
abundance: once; j_gene: TRBJ2-7; v_gene: TRBV27; d_gene: TRBD1; CDR3aa: CASRMPGQGFYEQYF; CDR3nt: TGTGCCAGCAGGATGCCGGGACAGGGTTTCTACGAGCAGTACTTC
abundance: .; j_gene: TRBJ2-2; v_gene: TRBV4-3; d_gene: .; CDR3aa: CASSQDRGNTGELFF; CDR3nt: TGCGCCAGCAGCCAAGATCGTGGGAACACCGGGGAGCTGTTTTTT
abundance: .; j_gene: TRBJ1-1; v_gene: TRBV18; d_gene: .; CDR3aa: CASSPTMGTEAFF; CDR3nt: TGTGCCAGCTCACCCACTATGGGCACTGAAGCTTTCTTT
abundance: .; j_gene: TRBJ1-5; v_gene: TRBV9; d_gene: .; CDR3aa: CASSVELQPQHF; CDR3nt: TGTGCCAGCAGCGTAGAGCTTCAGCCCCAGCATTTT
abundance: .; j_gene: TRBJ2-3; v_gene: TRBV29-1; d_gene: TRBD1; CDR3aa: CSAGQGVDTQYF; CDR3nt: TGCAGCGCGGGGCAGGGGGTAGATACGCAGTATTTT
abundance: .; j_gene: TRBJ1-2; v_gene: TRBV5-5; d_gene: TRBD1; CDR3aa: CASNPGQGFYGYTF; CDR3nt: TGTGCCAGCAATCCGGGACAGGGTTTCTATGGCTACACCTTC
abundance: .; j_gene: TRBJ2-7; v_gene: TRBV10-3; d_gene: .; CDR3aa: CAITRTGLRNEQYF; CDR3nt: TGTGCCATCACCCGTACAGGGTTGAGGAACGAGCAGTACTTC
abundance: .; j_gene: TRBJ1-4; v_gene: TRBV7-2; d_gene: .; CDR3aa: CASSLVRGEEKLFF; CDR3nt: TGTGCCAGCAGCTTAGTCAGGGGTGAGGAAAAACTGTTTTTT
abundance: .; j_gene: TRBJ2-5; v_gene: TRBV6-5; d_gene: .; CDR3aa: CASSLWADQETQYF; CDR3nt: TGTGCCAGCAGTTTATGGGCGGACCAAGAGACCCAGTACTTC
abundance: few; j_gene: TRBJ1-1; v_gene: TRBV6-6; d_gene: TRBD1; CDR3aa: CASSPTGGTEAFF; CDR3nt: TGTGCCAGCAGCCCCACAGGGGGCACTGAAGCTTTCTTT
abundance: .; j_gene: TRBJ1-2; v_gene: TRBV10-3; d_gene: .; CDR3aa: CAISESPQGQGYTF; CDR3nt: TGTGCCATCAGTGAGTCGCCACAGGGACAAGGCTACACCTTC
abundance: .; j_gene: TRBJ2-3; v_gene: TRBV5-1; d_gene: .; CDR3aa: CASSGVVAGALQDTQYF; CDR3nt: TGCGCCAGCAGCGGGGTTGTCGCGGGGGCTTTGCAAGATACGCAGTATTTT
abundance: few; j_gene: TRBJ1-5; v_gene: TRBV7-2; d_gene: TRBD1; CDR3aa: CASSLAARGGQPQHF; CDR3nt: TGTGCCAGCAGCTTAGCGGCCAGGGGGGGCCAGCCCCAGCATTTT
abundance: .; j_gene: TRBJ1-1; v_gene: TRBV5-5; d_gene: .; CDR3aa: CASSSDLVKMNTEAFF; CDR3nt: TGTGCCAGCAGCTCGGACCTAGTCAAAATGAACACTGAAGCTTTCTTT
abundance: once; j_gene: TRBJ1-3; v_gene: TRBV30; d_gene: .; CDR3aa: CAWSPRGGSGNTIYF; CDR3nt: TGTGCCTGGAGTCCCAGAGGGGGATCTGGAAACACCATATATTTT
abundance: few; j_gene: TRBJ1-1; v_gene: TRBV7-6; d_gene: .; CDR3aa: CASSSRANTEAFF; CDR3nt: TGTGCCAGCAGTTCTAGAGCGAACACTGAAGCTTTCTTT
abundance: .; j_gene: TRBJ2-3; v_gene: TRBV5-4; d_gene: TRBD2; CDR3aa: CASRSGTSILDTQYF; CDR3nt: TGTGCCAGCAGGTCCGGGACTAGTATTTTAGATACGCAGTATTTT